The 9 T cell receptor beta chains in this list originate from one sample, sequenced in a study of T cells after posttransplantation cyclophosphamide. Libraries were prepared by immunoSEQ multiplex PCR; TCRdb keeps only in-frame clonotypes and omits some of them. This sample has 20,000 to 30,000 clones, each found more than once. What was sequenced was PBMCs. These receptors all stem from a woman aged 45 to 65 in good health, CMV-negative, and a related stem cell transplant donor.

This clone appeared many times. The chain carries TRBV4-1 and TRBJ2-3, with a possible D match to TRBD1 (7 bases). CDR1 MGHRA and CDR2 YSYEKL come from the germline V gene. This CDR3 comprises 14 residues. The ends were cut back, 4 bases at V and 4 bases at J, with 12 bases in the middle. CDR3 sequence: CASSPQGEADTQYF. CDR3 coding DNA: TGCGCCAGCAGCCCCCAGGGGGAGGCAGATACGCAGTATTTT.

This clone has ten or more counts. The rearrangement links TRBV10-2 to TRBJ2-3; 12 nucleotides align to TRBD2. V shed 2 bases and J 4 bases; nucleotides not matched to a gene: 7. The length of the CDR3 is 17 residues. Germline CDR1 is WSHSY and CDR2 is SAAADI. This CDR3 is CASSEAGLAGYADTQYF. The CDR3 nucleotides are TGCGCCAGCAGTGAGGCAGGACTAGCGGGATACGCAGATACGCAGTATTTT.

This clone was seen repeatedly, ten times or more. The V gene is TRBV6-6, the J gene TRBJ2-7; D might be TRBD1 (5 bases). CDR1 is MNHNY, CDR2 SVGAGI, per germline (reference sequence). The CDR3 covers 14 residues. The germline V and J ends were trimmed by 3 bases and 2 bases, with 11 bases remaining between them. The CDR3 region has the DNA TGTGCCAGCAGTTATAAGGGGCAAACCTACGAGCAGTACTTC. Protein: CASSYKGQTYEQYF.

This clone has a count of ten or more. The V gene is TRBV7-2, the J gene TRBJ2-4, with 7 nucleotides matching TRBD2. The V and J ends lost 1 base and 3 bases, in that order; junction bases with no gene match: 9. From germline, CDR1 is SGHTA and CDR2 FQGNSA. The CDR3 consists of 17 residues. The CDR3 here is CASSLDWERGLKNIQYF. CDR3 bases: TGTGCCAGCAGCTTAGATTGGGAGCGGGGCCTCAAAAACATTCAGTACTTC.

This clone was observed at least ten times. V gene TRBV4-3 combines with J gene TRBJ1-6; 7 bases fit TRBD1. The CDR3 sequence is 16 residues long. Germline V gives CDR1 LGHNA, CDR2 YSLEER. V trimming: 5 bases; J trimming: 7 bases; junction bases outside the gene matches: 11. The chain's CDR3 is CASSSNPAGGNSPLHF. Here the CDR3 DNA reads TGCGCCAGCAGCTCCAACCCGGCAGGGGGAAATTCACCCCTCCACTTT.

At least ten counts were recorded for this clone. V and J are TRBV27 and TRBJ1-2; 7 positions match TRBD1. Germline lookup yields CDR1 MNHEY and CDR2 SMNVEV (reference sequence). The V segment lost 2 bases and the J segment 8 bases; nucleotides outside the gene matches: 2. The CDR3 is 12 amino acids. The chain's CDR3 is CASSLTGVGYTF. CDR3 bases: TGTGCCAGCAGTTTAACAGGGGTAGGCTACACCTTC.

This clone appeared many times. The chain has TRBV7-8 and TRBJ1-3; D is possibly TRBD1 (6 bases). V was pared by 4 bases and J by 0 bases, with 13 bases between. Germline loops: CDR1 SGHVS, CDR2 FQNEAQ. The CDR3 loop spans 16 amino acids. CDR3 protein: CASSSALTGSGNTIYF. As DNA, the CDR3 is TGTGCCAGCAGCTCGGCGTTGACAGGCTCTGGAAACACCATATATTTT.

This clone was counted between two and nine times. The gene calls are TRBV23-1 and TRBJ2-2; D is perhaps TRBD2 (5 bases). TRBV23-1 is an open reading frame, and its role is uncertain. The CDR3 is 17 amino acids. Trimming shortened V by 2 bases and J by 0 bases, and 13 bases separated the two germline ends. For the CDR3, the DNA is TGCGCCAGCAGTCAAGGCTTCCGGGGATCGAACACCGGGGAGCTGTTTTTT. Protein product: CASSQGFRGSNTGELFF.

This clone was seen ten or more times. The V gene is TRBV29-1, the J gene TRBJ1-2, with 7 bases that match TRBD1. The V and J ends lost 1 base and 4 bases, in that order; junction bases with no gene match: 6. Looked up from germline, CDR1 is SQVTM and CDR2 is ANQGSEA. The CDR3 length is 14 residues. Here the CDR3 DNA reads TGCAGCGTTGAAGCCCGACAGGGCCTCTATGGCTACACCTTC. It yields the protein CSVEARQGLYGYTF.